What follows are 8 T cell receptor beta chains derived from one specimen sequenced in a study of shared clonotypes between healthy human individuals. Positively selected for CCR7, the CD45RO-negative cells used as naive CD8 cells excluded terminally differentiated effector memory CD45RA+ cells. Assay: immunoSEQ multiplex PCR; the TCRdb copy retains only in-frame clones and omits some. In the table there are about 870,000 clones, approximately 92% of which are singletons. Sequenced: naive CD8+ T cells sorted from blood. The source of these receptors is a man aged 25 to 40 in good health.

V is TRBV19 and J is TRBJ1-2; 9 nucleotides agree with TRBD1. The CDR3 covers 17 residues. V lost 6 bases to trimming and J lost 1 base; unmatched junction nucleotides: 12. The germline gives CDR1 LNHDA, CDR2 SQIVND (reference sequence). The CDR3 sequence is CASRGSQGASRNYGYTF. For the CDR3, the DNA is TGTGCCAGTAGAGGGTCACAGGGGGCGAGCCGTAACTATGGCTACACCTTC.

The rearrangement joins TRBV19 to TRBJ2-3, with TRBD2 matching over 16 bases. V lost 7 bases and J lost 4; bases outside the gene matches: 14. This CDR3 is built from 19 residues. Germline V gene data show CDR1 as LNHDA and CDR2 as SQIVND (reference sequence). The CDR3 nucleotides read TGTGCCAGTACCCACCCCGGGACTAGCGGGAGGGCCGCGGCAGATACGCAGTATTTT. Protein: CASTHPGTSGRAAADTQYF.

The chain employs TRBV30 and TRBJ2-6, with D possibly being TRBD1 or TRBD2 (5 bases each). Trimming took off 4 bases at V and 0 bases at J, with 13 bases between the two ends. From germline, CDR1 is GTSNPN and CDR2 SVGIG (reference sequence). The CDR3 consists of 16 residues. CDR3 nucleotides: TGTGCCTGGAATGAGGGGCGGCTCTCTGGGGCCAACGTCCTGACTTTC. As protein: CAWNEGRLSGANVLTF.

In nucleotides, the CDR3 is TGTGCCAGCAGTGTGCAGCCAAACACCGGGGAGCTGTTTTTT. Translating it yields CASSVQPNTGELFF. The rearrangement uses TRBV6-5 and TRBJ2-2; D call uncertain. This CDR3 region has 14 residues. V was trimmed by 5 bases and J by 2 bases, leaving 9 bases between them. Germline V CDR1 and CDR2: MNHEY, SVGAGI.

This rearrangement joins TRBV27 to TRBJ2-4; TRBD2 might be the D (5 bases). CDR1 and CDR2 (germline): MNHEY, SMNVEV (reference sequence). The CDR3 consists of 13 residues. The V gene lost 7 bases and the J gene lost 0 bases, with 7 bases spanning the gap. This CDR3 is CASTGLAKNIQYF. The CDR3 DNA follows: TGTGCCAGCACCGGACTAGCCAAAAACATTCAGTACTTC.

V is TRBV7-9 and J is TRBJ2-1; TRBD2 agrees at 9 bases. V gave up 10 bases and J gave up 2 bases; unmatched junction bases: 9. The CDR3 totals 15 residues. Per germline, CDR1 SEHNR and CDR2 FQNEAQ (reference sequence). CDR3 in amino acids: CAIQSLAGPYNEQFF. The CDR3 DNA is TGTGCCATCCAATCCCTAGCGGGACCCTACAATGAGCAGTTCTTC. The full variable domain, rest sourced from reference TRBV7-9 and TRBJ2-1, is DTGVSQNPRHKITKRGQNVTFRCDPISEHNRLYWYRQTLGQGPEFLTYFQNEAQLEKSRLLSDRFSAERPKGSFSTLEIQRTEQGDSAMYLCAIQSLAGPYNEQFFGPGTRLTVL.

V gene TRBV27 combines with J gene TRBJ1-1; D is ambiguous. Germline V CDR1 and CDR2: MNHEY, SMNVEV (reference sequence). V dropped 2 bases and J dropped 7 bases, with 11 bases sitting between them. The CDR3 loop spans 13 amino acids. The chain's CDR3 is CASSLGYGLEAFF. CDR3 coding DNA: TGTGCCAGCAGTTTAGGCTACGGACTTGAAGCTTTCTTT.

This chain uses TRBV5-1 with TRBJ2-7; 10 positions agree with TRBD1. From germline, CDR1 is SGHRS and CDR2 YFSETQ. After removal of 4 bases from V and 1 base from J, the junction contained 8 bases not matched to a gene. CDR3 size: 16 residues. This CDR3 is CASSELPGQGSYEQYF. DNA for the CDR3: TGCGCCAGCAGCGAACTCCCGGGACAGGGGTCCTACGAGCAGTACTTC.